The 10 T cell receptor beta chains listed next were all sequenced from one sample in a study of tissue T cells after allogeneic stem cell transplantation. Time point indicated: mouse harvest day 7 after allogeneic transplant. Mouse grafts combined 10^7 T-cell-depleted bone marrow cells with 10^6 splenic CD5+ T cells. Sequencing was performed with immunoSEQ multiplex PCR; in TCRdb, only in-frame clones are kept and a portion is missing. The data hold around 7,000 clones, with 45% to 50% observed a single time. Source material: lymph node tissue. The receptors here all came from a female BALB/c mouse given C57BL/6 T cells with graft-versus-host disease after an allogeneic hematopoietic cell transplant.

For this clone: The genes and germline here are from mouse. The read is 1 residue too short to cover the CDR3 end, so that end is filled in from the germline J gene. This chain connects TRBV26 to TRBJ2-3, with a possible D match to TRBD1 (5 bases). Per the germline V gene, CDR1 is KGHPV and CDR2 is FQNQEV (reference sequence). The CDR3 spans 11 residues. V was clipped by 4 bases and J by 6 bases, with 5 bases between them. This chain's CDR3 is CASSQGETLYF. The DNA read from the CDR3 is TGTGCCAGCAGTCAGGGGGAAACGCTGTAT. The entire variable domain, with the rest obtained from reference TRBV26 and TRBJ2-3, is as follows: NSKVIQTPRYLVKGQGQKAKMRCIPEKGHPVVFWYQQNKNNEFKFLINFQNQEVLQQIDMTEKRFSAECPSNSPCSLEIQSSEAGDSALYLCASSQGETLYFGSGTRLTVL.

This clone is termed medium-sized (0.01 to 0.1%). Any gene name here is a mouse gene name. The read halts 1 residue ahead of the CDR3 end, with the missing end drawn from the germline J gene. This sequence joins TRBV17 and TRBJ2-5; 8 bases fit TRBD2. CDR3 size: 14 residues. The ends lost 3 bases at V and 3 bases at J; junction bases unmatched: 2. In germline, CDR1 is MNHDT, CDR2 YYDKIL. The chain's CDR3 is CASSSNWGQDTQYF. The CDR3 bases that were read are TGTGCTAGCAGTAGTAACTGGGGGCAAGACACCCAGTAC.

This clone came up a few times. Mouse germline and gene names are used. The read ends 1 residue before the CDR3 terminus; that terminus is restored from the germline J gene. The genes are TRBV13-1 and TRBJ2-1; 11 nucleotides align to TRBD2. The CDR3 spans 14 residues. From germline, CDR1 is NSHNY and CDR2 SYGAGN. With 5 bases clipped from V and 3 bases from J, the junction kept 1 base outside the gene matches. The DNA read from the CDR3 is TGTGCCAGCAGAACTGGGGGGGCCTATGCTGAGCAGTTC. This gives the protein CASRTGGAYAEQF. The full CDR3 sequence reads CASRTGGAYAEQFF.

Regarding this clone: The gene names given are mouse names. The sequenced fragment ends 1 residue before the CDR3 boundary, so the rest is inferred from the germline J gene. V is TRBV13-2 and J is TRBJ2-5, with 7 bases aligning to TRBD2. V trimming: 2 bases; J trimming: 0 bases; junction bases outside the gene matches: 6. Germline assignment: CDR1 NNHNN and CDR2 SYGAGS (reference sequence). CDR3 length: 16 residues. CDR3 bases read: TGTGCCAGCGGTGAGGGGGGGGGTCTTAACCAAGACACCCAGTAC. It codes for CASGEGGGLNQDTQY. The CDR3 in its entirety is CASGEGGGLNQDTQYF.

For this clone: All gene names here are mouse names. The CDR3 reads CASSRDRGEGQNTLYF. The sequenced part of the CDR3 DNA is TGTGCCAGCAGCCGGGACAGGGGGGAGGGTCAAAACACCTTGTAC. V gene TRBV26 combines with J gene TRBJ2-4, with 11 bases matching TRBD1. The read terminates 1 residue ahead of where the CDR3 ends, so the germline J gene completes it. Germline V CDR1 and CDR2: KGHPV, FQNQEV (reference sequence). This CDR3 has 16 amino acids. J was trimmed by 1 base and V by 6 bases; bases with no gene match: 6.

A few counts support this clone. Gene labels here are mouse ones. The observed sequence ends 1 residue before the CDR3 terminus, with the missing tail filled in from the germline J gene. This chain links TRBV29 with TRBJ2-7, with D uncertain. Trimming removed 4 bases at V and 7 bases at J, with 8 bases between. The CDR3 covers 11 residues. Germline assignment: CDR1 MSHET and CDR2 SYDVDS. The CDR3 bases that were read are TGTGCTAGCAGTTCCTTAGGAGAACAGTAC. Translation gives CASSSLGEQY. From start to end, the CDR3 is CASSSLGEQYF.

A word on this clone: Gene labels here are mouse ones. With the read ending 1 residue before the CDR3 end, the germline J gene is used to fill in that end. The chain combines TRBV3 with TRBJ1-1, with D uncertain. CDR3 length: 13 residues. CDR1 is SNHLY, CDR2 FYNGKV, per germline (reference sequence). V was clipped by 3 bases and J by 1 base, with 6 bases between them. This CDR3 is CASSFDKNTEVFF. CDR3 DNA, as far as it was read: TGTGCCAGCAGCTTCGACAAAAACACAGAAGTCTTC.

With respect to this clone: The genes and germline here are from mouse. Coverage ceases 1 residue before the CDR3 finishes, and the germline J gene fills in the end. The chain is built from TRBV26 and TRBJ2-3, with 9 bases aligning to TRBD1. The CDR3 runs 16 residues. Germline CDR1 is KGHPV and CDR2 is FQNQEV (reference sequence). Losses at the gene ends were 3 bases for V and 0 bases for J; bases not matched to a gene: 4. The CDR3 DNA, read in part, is TGTGCCAGCAGTCTCGGGACAGGGTCTAGTGCAGAAACGCTGTAT. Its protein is CASSLGTGSSAETLY. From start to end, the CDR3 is CASSLGTGSSAETLYF.

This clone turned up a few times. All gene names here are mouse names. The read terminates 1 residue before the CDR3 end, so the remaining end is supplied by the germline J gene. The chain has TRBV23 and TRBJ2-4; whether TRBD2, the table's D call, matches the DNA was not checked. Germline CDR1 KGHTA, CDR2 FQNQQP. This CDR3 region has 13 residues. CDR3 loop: CSSGLGGLDTLYF. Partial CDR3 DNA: TGCTCCAGCGGACTGGGGGGGCTGGACACCTTGTAC.

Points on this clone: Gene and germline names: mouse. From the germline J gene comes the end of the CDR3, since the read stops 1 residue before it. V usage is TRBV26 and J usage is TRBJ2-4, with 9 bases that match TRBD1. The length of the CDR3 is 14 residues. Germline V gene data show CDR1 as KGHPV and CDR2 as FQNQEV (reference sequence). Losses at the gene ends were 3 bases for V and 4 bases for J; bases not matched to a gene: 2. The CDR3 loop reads CASSLRQGENTLYF. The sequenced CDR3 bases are TGTGCCAGCAGTCTCCGACAGGGGGAAAACACCTTGTAC.